This is a list of T cell receptor beta chains from one sample in a study of T cell changes during pregnancy in multiple sclerosis. Profiled with immunoSEQ multiplex PCR; TCRdb holds only in-frame clones, not every one. The data show about 58,000 clones, with 85% to 95% seen just once and more than 3% held by the top ten. The sample here was CD8+ T cells from peripheral blood mononuclear cells, taken in the second trimester of pregnancy. These receptors were collected from a female donor with multiple sclerosis, enrolled in a pregnancy study. The conserved cysteine and the conserved F or W are not part of the CDR3 here.

j_call | v_call | cdr3_aa
TRBJ1-1 | TRBV29-1 | SARQARGDTEAF
TRBJ2-7 | TRBV10-2 | ASSEGQAPYEQY
TRBJ2-7 | TRBV25-1 | ASSDSSYEQY
TRBJ1-5 | TRBV7-8 | ASSSGQGGYSNQPQH
TRBJ2-7 | TRBV30 | AWDSKGGPYEQY
TRBJ2-7 | TRBV15 | ATSPSATLSEQY
TRBJ1-2 | TRBV14 | ASSQEGPRDGYT
TRBJ1-1 | TRBV9 | ASSVVETSGAEAF
TRBJ1-5 | TRBV7-9 | ASSDGRPHNQPQH
TRBJ1-3 | TRBV27 | ASSSSFPGNTIY
TRBJ1-2 | TRBV6-5 | ASSYSKSGNYGYT
TRBJ1-1 | TRBV27 | ASSLAGDTEAF
TRBJ2-3 | TRBV4-1 | ASSQDGADTQY
TRBJ1-1 | TRBV19 | ASSRQENTEAF